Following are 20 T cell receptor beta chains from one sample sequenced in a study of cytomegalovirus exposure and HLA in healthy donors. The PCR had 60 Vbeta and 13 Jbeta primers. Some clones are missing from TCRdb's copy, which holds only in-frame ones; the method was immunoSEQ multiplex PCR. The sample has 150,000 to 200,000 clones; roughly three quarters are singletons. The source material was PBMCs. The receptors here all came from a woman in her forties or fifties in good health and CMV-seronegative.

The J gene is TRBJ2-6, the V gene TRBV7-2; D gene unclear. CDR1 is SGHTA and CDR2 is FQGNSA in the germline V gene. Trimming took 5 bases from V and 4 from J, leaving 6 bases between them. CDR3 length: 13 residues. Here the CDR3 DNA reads TGTGCCAGCAGCCGTTCGGGGGCCAACGTCCTGACTTTC. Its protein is CASSRSGANVLTF.

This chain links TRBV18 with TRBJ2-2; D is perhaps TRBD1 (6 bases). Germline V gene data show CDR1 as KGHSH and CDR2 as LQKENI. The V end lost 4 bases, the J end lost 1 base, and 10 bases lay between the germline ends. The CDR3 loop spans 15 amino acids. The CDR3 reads CASSLGDKNTGELFF. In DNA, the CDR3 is TGTGCCAGCTCACTCGGGGACAAGAACACCGGGGAGCTGTTTTTT.

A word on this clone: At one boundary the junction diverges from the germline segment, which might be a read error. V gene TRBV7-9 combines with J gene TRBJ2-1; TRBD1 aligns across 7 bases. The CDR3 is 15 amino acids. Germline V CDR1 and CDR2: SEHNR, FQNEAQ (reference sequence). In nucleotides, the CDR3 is TGTTCCAGCAGCTTTGGGAACGTCAGGGGGAACGAGCAGTTCTTC. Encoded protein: CSSSFGNVRGNEQFF.

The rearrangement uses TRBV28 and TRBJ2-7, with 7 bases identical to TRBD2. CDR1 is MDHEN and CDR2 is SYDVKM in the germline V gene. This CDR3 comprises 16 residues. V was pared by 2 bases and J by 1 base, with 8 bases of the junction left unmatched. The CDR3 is CASSLVASGSSYEQYF. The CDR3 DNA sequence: TGTGCCAGCAGTTTAGTTGCTAGCGGCAGTTCCTACGAGCAGTACTTC.

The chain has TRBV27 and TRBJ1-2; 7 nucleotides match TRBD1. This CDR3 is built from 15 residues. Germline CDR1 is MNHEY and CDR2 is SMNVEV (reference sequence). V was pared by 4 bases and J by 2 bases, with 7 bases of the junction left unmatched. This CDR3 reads CASSSKQGSNYGYTF. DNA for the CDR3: TGTGCCAGCAGTTCGAAACAGGGGTCAAACTATGGCTACACCTTC.

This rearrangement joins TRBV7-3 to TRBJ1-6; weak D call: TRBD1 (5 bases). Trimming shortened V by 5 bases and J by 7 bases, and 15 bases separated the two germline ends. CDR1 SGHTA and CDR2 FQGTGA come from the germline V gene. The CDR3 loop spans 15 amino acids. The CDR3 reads CASSAFGGGNSPLHF. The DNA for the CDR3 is TGTGCCAGCAGCGCGTTCGGGGGAGGCAATTCACCCCTCCACTTT.

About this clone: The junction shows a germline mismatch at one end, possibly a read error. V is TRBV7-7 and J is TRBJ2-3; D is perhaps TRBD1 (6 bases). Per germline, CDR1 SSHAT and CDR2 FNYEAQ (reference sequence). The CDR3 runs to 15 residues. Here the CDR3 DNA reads TGTGCTAGCAGCTTGGGGGACACGTACACAGATACGCAGTATTTT. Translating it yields CASSLGDTYTDTQYF.

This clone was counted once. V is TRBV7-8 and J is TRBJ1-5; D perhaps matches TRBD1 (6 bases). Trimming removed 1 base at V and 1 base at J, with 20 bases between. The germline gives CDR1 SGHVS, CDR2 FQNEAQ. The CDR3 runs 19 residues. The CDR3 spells CASSLVSSGGAVSNQPQHF. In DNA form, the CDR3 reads TGTGCCAGCAGCTTAGTATCATCCGGGGGGGCAGTCAGCAATCAGCCCCAGCATTTT.

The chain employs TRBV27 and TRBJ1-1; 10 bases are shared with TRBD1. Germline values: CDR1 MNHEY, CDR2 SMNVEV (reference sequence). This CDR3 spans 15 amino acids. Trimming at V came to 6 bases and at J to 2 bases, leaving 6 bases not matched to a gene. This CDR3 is CASRPDRGPNTEAFF. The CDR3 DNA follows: TGTGCCAGCAGACCAGACAGGGGGCCCAACACTGAAGCTTTCTTT.

This CDR3 reads CASTSTLGDQPQHF. As DNA, the CDR3 is TGTGCCAGCACTTCGACACTCGGGGATCAGCCCCAGCATTTT. The chain couples TRBV27 to TRBJ1-5; D is unresolved. Germline V lookup: CDR1 MNHEY, CDR2 SMNVEV (reference sequence). Trimming stripped 7 bases from V and 5 bases from J, with 15 bases between. The CDR3 has 14 residues.

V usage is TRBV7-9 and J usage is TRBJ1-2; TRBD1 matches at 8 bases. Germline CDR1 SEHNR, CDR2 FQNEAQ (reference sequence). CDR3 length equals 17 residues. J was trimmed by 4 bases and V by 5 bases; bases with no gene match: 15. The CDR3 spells CASSAWGRGREGYGYTF. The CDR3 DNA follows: TGTGCCAGCAGCGCATGGGGCAGGGGGCGCGAAGGCTATGGCTACACCTTC.

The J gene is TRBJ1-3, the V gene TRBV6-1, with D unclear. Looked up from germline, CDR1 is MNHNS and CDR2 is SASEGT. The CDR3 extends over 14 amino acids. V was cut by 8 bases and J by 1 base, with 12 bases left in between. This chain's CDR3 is CASARIESGNTIYF. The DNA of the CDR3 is TGTGCCAGCGCTAGGATTGAGTCTGGAAACACCATATATTTT.

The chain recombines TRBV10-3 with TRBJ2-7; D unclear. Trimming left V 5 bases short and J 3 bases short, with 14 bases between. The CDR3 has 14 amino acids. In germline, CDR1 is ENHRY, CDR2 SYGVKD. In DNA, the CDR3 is TGTGCCATCAGTCCTTTGTCAGGTTTCTACGAGCAGTACTTC. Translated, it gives CAISPLSGFYEQYF.

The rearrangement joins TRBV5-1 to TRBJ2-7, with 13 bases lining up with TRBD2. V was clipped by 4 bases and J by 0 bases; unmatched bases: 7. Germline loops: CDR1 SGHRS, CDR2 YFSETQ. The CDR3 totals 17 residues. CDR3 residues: CASSVGLAGSRSYEQYF. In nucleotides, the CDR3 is TGCGCCAGCAGCGTGGGACTAGCGGGATCACGCTCCTACGAGCAGTACTTC.

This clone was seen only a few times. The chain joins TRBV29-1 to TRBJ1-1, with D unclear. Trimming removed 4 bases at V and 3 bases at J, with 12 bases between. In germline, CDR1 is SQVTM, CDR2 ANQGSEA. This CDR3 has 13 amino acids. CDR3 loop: CSVGLVGHTEAFF. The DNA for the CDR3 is TGCAGCGTTGGACTAGTCGGGCACACTGAAGCTTTCTTT.

The CDR3 DNA follows: TGTGCCAGCAGTTCCCCCTCGGGGAGAGTGAACACTGAAGCTTTCTTT. Translated, it gives CASSSPSGRVNTEAFF. This chain uses TRBV27 with TRBJ1-1, with no clear D. This CDR3 spans 16 amino acids. V lost 4 bases and J 0 bases, leaving 15 bases between the germline ends. From germline, CDR1 is MNHEY and CDR2 SMNVEV (reference sequence).

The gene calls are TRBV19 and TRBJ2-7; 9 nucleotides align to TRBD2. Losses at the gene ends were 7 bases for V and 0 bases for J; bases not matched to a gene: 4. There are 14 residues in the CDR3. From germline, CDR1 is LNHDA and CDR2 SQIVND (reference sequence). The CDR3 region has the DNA TGTGCCAGTAAGGCTAGCGGGATCTCCTACGAGCAGTACTTC. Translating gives CASKASGISYEQYF.

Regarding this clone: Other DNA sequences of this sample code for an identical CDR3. CDR3 amino acids: CASSLARDRSFYEQYF. The CDR3 coding sequence is TGCGCCAGCAGCCTGGCCCGGGACAGGAGCTTCTACGAGCAGTACTTC. V is TRBV5-1 and J is TRBJ2-7, with 8 positions matching TRBD1. This CDR3 has 16 amino acids. Germline V gene data show CDR1 as SGHRS and CDR2 as YFSETQ. V was pared by 4 bases and J by 3 bases, with 12 bases of the junction left unmatched.

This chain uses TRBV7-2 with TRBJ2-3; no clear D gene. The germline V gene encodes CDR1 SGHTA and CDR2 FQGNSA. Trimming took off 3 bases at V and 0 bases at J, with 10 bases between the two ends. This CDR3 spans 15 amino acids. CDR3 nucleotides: TGTGCCAGCAGCTTGGGCAGCCTGAGCACAGATACGCAGTATTTT. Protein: CASSLGSLSTDTQYF.

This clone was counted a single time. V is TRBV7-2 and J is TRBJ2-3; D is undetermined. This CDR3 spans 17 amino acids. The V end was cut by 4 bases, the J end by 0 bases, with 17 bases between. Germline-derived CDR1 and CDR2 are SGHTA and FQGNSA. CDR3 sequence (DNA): TGTGCCAGCAGCTCCTTCGCCGTTGTACTCAGCACAGATACGCAGTATTTT. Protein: CASSSFAVVLSTDTQYF. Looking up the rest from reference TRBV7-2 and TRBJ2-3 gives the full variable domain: GAGVSQSPSNKVTEKGKDVELRCDPISGHTALYWYRQSLGQGLEFLIYFQGNSAPDKSGLPSDRFSAERTGGSVSTLTIQRTQQEDSAVYLCASSSFAVVLSTDTQYFGPGTRLTVL.